This TCR beta chain was captured by sequencing in a study of cytomegalovirus exposure and HLA in healthy donors. Looking at the study overall: Among the approximately 400 donors who were genotyped, approximately 83% fell in the genetic ancestry cluster that is associated with self-reported Caucasian donors. General observations from the study: It was reported that TCR beta sequences correctly inferred the HLA-A and HLA-B alleles for most subjects.

Germline V gene lookup returns CDR1 SGHRS and CDR2 YFSETQ. This CDR3 contains 17 residues. V lost 1 base, J lost 4 bases, and 15 bases lay in between. The PCR had 60 Vbeta and 13 Jbeta primers. Sequencing was performed with immunoSEQ multiplex PCR; in TCRdb, only in-frame clones are kept and a portion is missing. The sample yields some 150,000 clones, 75% to 85% seen once. Concerning this clone itself: Its antigen is not identified.

This TCR was sampled from a woman aged 50 to 60 in good health and CMV-seronegative. The chain couples TRBV5-1 to TRBJ2-6; D may be TRBD2 (7 bases). The sample comprised PBMCs. In DNA form, the CDR3 reads TGCGCCAGCAGCTTGATGGCGGGGGCGAAGGGGGCCAACGTCCTGACTTTC. Translated: CASSLMAGAKGANVLTF.